This TCR beta chain was identified in a study of CD8 T cells in ankylosing spondylitis. MiXCR was run by TCRdb on the 5' RACE reads, yielding one entry per CDR3 protein. The repertoire holds roughly 130,000 distinct CDR3 sequences, 7% to 10% seen once, with approximately 7% in the top ten. The CDR3 loop spans 15 amino acids. Germline CDR1 and CDR2: SGHTA and FQGNSA. V lost 3 bases and J lost 7; bases outside the gene matches: 9. Findings and caveats of the study: Prior literature has documented some motif variants in synovial fluid and blood from reactive arthritis. Relatively scarce in peripheral blood, disease-linked clones were CD8+. There was reportedly significant enrichment of clones that were disease-linked in matched ankylosing spondylitis synovial fluid.

This clonotype has ten or more counts. Its antigen remains unknown. The TCR was taken from a male donor with ankylosing spondylitis. The chain is built from TRBV7-2 and TRBJ2-1; 7 bases line up with TRBD1. Source material: synovial fluid, either unsorted or a sorted T cell fraction (not recorded which). The CDR3 protein is CASSLGQSIINEQFF. The CDR3 bases are TGTGCCAGCAGCTTGGGACAGAGTATTATTAATGAGCAGTTCTTC.